This T cell receptor (beta chain) was captured in a study of blood T cell repertoires in COVID-19. The CDR3 runs 14 residues. CDR1 MNHNS and CDR2 SASEGT come from the germline V gene. The junction had 6 bases not matched to a gene; V was cut back by 2 bases and J by 8 bases. TCRdb keeps only in-frame clones here, not all; method: immunoSEQ multiplex PCR. There are roughly 76,000 clones in the sample; roughly 90% occur only once, and approximately 1.6% lies in the top ten. The chain has TRBV6-1 and TRBJ1-5; 7 nucleotides line up with TRBD1. Sequencing was done on a sample of peripheral blood. The sequence derives from a man in his fifties with acute or convalescent COVID-19. In DNA form, the CDR3 reads TGTGCCAGCAGTGAACGACAGGGTATTAAGCCCCAGCATTTT. It is translated as CASSERQGIKPQHF.